Detailed here is one T cell receptor beta chain. The specificity of this receptor is unknown. The input lacks base qualities; no much larger clone sits a single base away. This sample is drawn from a study of blood T cell repertoires in COVID-19 (TCRdb year 2020). For context, the study as a whole: Samples covering the acute and convalescent phases of COVID-19 were provided by collaborators in the United States, Italy and Spain. The samples were drawn from the first 160 participants of the ongoing ImmuneRACE study and from 950 to 1,500 subjects provided by 6 global collaborators. Deeply sampled blood TCRbeta repertoires from subjects exposed to, actively infected with, or recovered from COVID-19 were included in the dataset. The prospective study material was composed of cDNA or gDNA derived from T cells, B-cell-depleted T cells, or PBMCs. Where HLA class I and class II types were available, the types were taken from metadata supplied by the sample provider, not from assay-based typing. The sample metadata nearly always contained a de-identified subject ID, COVID-19 status, age in years and sex. The repertoires were made available in a free public database intended to serve as a resource for research on the immune response to SARS-CoV-2.

Each collaborating institution followed its own protocols to collect whole blood in K2EDTA tubes. For TCRbeta analysis, collaborator samples were shipped as frozen whole blood, as isolated PBMCs, or as DNA extracted from either sample type. The research as a whole found: The quantity of clinical and demographic metadata differed by source and by participant and was supplied without curation.

TCRbeta CDR3 regions were amplified from genomic DNA by means of the immunoSEQ Assay, a bias-controlled multiplex PCR. In the authors' own workflow: Within the assay, amplification of reference gene primers was used to estimate how many nucleated cells each sample contained. To quantify the absolute abundance of each unique TCRbeta CDR3 rearrangement, sequence reads were collapsed and filtered. Productive Simpson clonality was computed per sample as the square root of Simpson's diversity index over productive rearrangements. What TCRdb holds here is the immuneACCESS table cut down to in-frame rearrangements. Part of the clones is not present; checked against another copy, under half of the missing clones reflect an unresolved V gene, and the others are unexplained. V, J and clone size derive from that table, while D and trimming were established from the DNA sequence. A total of about 200,000 clones appear in this sample, approximately 80% of them only once. 25% to 35% of the sample is in the top ten clones.

The clonotype originates from a man aged 35-49 years with acute or convalescent COVID-19. Sequenced material: peripheral blood.

DNA sequence: TGTGCCAGCAGCGTAGGGCGACCAGCGAGCTACGAGCAGTACTTC. Its protein reads: CASSVGRPASYEQYF. This chain is built from TRBV9 and TRBJ2-7, with the D gene not clear enough to name. Reading from cysteine to phenylalanine, the CDR3 counts 15 amino acids. Only CDR3 DNA remains: 45 bases, in frame from the first base. V was cut back by 0 bases and J by 3 bases, leaving a gap of 13 bases between them. From a lookup of the germline V gene, CDR1 and CDR2 are SGDLS and YYNGEE. Here the CDR3 is joined to the reference TRBV9 and TRBJ2-7 genes, and the full variable domain is: DSGVTQTPKHLITATGQRVTLRCSPRSGDLSVYWYQQSLDQGLQFLIQYYNGEERAKGNILERFSAQQFPDLHSELNLSSLELGDSALYFCASSVGRPASYEQYFGPGTRLTVT.